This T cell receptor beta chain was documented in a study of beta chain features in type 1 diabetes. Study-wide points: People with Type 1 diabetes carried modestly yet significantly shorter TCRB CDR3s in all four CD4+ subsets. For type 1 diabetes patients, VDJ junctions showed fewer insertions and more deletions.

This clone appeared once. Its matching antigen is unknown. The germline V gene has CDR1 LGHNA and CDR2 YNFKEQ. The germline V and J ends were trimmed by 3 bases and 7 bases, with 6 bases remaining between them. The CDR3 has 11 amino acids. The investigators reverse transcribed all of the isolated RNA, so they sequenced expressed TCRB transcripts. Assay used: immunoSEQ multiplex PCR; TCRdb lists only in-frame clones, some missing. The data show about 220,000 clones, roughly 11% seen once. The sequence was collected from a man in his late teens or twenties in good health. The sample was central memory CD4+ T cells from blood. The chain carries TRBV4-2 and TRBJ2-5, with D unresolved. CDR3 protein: CASSHSGTQYF. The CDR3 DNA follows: TGTGCCAGCAGCCATTCGGGGACCCAGTACTTC.